Given below is one TCR beta chain in context. From germline, CDR1 is KGHSH and CDR2 LQKENI. V dropped 2 bases and J dropped 3; count of bases not matched to a gene: 6. The CDR3 is 15 amino acids. The assay was immunoSEQ multiplex PCR, and TCRdb's table has in-frame clones only and misses some. The sample has approximately 150,000 clones, just over 85% seen once; the top ten hold 1.5% to 2%. This entry comes from a study of control samples from healthy donors and cancer patients. This chain joins TRBV18 and TRBJ2-7, with 8 bases lining up with TRBD1. Sequencing was performed on blood. The TCR sequence derives from a man between 18 and 35 years old in good health. DNA for the CDR3: TGTGCCAGCTCACCATCCGGTACAGGGGGCTACGAGCAGTACTTC. It translates to CASSPSGTGGYEQYF.